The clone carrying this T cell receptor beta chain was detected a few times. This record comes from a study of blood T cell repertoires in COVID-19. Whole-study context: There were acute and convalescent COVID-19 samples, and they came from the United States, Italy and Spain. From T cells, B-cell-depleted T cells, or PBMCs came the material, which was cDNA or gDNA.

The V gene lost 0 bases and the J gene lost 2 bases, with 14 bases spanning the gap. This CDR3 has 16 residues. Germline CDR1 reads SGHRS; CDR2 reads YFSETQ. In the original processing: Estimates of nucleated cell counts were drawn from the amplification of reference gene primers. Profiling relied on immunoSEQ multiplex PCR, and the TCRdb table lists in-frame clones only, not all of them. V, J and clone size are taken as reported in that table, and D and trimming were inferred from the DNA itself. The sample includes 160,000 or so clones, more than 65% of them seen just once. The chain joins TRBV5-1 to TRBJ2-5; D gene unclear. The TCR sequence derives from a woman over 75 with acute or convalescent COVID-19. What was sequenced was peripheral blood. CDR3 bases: TGCGCCAGCAGCTTGGGGGCATATAGATATCAAGAGACCCAGTACTTC. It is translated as CASSLGAYRYQETQYF.